This T cell receptor (beta chain) stems from a study of T cell responses to AZD1222 COVID-19 vaccine. General observations from the study: A rise in Spike-specific TCR breadth and depth followed two AZD1222 doses. Nearly half of spike-specific TCRs reportedly target variant regions that are unmutated in the B.1.351 and B.1.1.7 variants. White British ancestry dominated among donors, who included more females, and clonal diversity was possibly underestimated. At study baseline, merely roughly 6 AZD1222 recipients were seropositive.

The length of the CDR3 is 15 residues. Looked up from germline, CDR1 is MGHRA and CDR2 is YSYEKL. Trimming shortened V by 6 bases and J by 5 bases, and 17 bases separated the two germline ends. A note on this clone: Its target is unknown.

Only in-frame clones appear in the TCRdb table, and some are missing; sequencing was by immunoSEQ multiplex PCR. In the table there are roughly 100,000 clones, roughly nine tenths of which are singletons. The receptor's source is an adult in good health. Source: peripheral blood, taken on day 0 of AZD1222 vaccination. This rearrangement joins TRBV4-1 to TRBJ1-5; tentative D call: TRBD1 (6 bases). The CDR3 loop is CASSKGDGSYQPQHF. The CDR3 region has the DNA TGCGCCAGCAGTAAGGGGGACGGGAGTTATCAGCCCCAGCATTTT.